One and the same sample provided the 22 T cell receptor beta chains below, sequenced in a study of T cell clones after liver transplantation (dated by TCRdb to between 2019 and 2020). To prepare the library, the immunoSEQ multiplex PCR assay was applied. TCRdb re-hosts the immuneACCESS table, in-frame sequences only. Its copies lack some clones; in the studies checked, an unresolved V gene accounts for under half of them, and the cause for the rest is not known. In all, the sample holds roughly 120,000 clones, and approximately 90% of those were seen once. The ten largest clones add up to approximately 0.88% of the sample. The starting material was CD4+ T cells from blood, obtained 12 months after liver transplant. The source is a human patient who received a liver transplant. The graft donor may be the source of some T cells after a transplant.

Written as DNA, the CDR3 is TGCGCCAGCAGCCCCGGGCAGGGGGCGAATGGCTACACCTTC. Its translation is CASSPGQGANGYTF. The V call is TRBV5-1, the J call TRBJ1-2; 8 nucleotides agree with TRBD1. CDR1 is SGHRS, CDR2 YFSETQ, per germline. The CDR3 length is 14 residues. Trimming cost V 4 bases and J 6 bases; bases outside gene matches: 8.

The chain has TRBV7-2 and TRBJ2-3; 8 nucleotides align to TRBD1. This CDR3 comprises 16 residues. Losses at the gene ends were 2 bases for V and 5 bases for J; bases not matched to a gene: 9. Germline V gives CDR1 SGHTA, CDR2 FQGNSA. The CDR3 here is CASSLRRAGGRDTQYF. DNA of the CDR3: TGTGCCAGCAGCTTAAGGCGGGCAGGGGGCAGAGATACGCAGTATTTT.

The chain is built from TRBV18 and TRBJ1-2; a possible D gene is TRBD1 (6 bases). This CDR3 is 14 amino acids long. Trimming took off 2 bases at V and 7 bases at J, with 14 bases between the two ends. CDR1 and CDR2 from the germline V gene are KGHSH and LQKENI. CDR3 coding DNA: TGTGCCAGCTCACCAACAACTTACAGGGTTGGCTACACCTTC. Translated, it gives CASSPTTYRVGYTF. Using reference TRBV18 and TRBJ1-2 for the parts outside the CDR3, the full variable domain is NAGVMQNPRHLVRRRGQEARLRCSPMKGHSHVYWYRQLPEEGLKFMVYLQKENIIDESGMPKERFSAEFPKEGPSILRIQQVVRGDSAAYFCASSPTTYRVGYTFGSGTRLTVV.

This clone was counted once. V usage is TRBV28 and J usage is TRBJ2-7; D gene uncertain. Deletions cut 10 bases from V and 7 bases from J, with 20 bases between. The CDR3 runs 13 residues. Germline V gives CDR1 MDHEN, CDR2 SYDVKM. The CDR3 DNA follows: TGTGCCATCCCCCCTGATCCTCGTGGGGAGCAGTACTTC. As protein: CAIPPDPRGEQYF.

The gene calls are TRBV4-2 and TRBJ2-2, with TRBD2 matching 7 bases. Germline CDR1 LGHNA, CDR2 YNFKEQ. V lost 1 base, J lost 0 bases, and 8 bases stayed unmatched. This CDR3 is built from 18 residues. In DNA form, the CDR3 reads TGTGCCAGCAGCCAAGGGCTGTTGACTAGCACGAACACCGGGGAGCTGTTTTTT. Protein product: CASSQGLLTSTNTGELFF.

CDR3 region: CASSQNRDRSTYGYTF. The CDR3 DNA reads TGTGCCAGCAGCCAGAACCGGGACAGATCCACCTATGGCTACACCTTC. The chain combines TRBV4-2 with TRBJ1-2, with 7 positions matching TRBD1. Trimming cost V 3 bases and J 4 bases; bases outside gene matches: 11. Germline V CDR1 and CDR2: LGHNA, YNFKEQ. CDR3 length: 16 residues.

The V call is TRBV18, the J call TRBJ2-1, with 10 positions matching TRBD2. Trimming at V came to 1 base and at J to 5 bases, leaving 2 bases not matched to a gene. The CDR3 length is 15 residues. CDR1 KGHSH and CDR2 LQKENI come from the germline V gene. CDR3 DNA sequence: TGTGCCAGCTCACCACAAGCGGGAGGGGACAATGAGCAGTTCTTC. As protein: CASSPQAGGDNEQFF. Combining the CDR3 with reference TRBV18 and TRBJ2-1 gives the whole variable domain NAGVMQNPRHLVRRRGQEARLRCSPMKGHSHVYWYRQLPEEGLKFMVYLQKENIIDESGMPKERFSAEFPKEGPSILRIQQVVRGDSAAYFCASSPQAGGDNEQFFGPGTRLTVL.

There are a few counts of this clone. V gene TRBV7-3 combines with J gene TRBJ2-7; 9 nucleotides agree with TRBD2. V dropped 4 bases and J dropped 2; count of bases not matched to a gene: 6. This CDR3 is built from 15 residues. CDR1 is SGHTA, CDR2 FQGTGA, per germline. DNA for the CDR3: TGTGCCAGCAGCTCCCAAGCGGGAGGTGCCTACGAGCAGTACTTC. Translating gives CASSSQAGGAYEQYF.

V is TRBV9 and J is TRBJ2-7, with 8 nucleotides matching TRBD2. V trimming: 0 bases; J trimming: 7 bases; junction bases outside the gene matches: 3. The CDR3 sequence is 13 residues long. The germline CDR1 and CDR2 sequences are SGDLS and YYNGEE. DNA of the CDR3: TGTGCCAGCAGCGTAGCGGGGGGGAAAGAGCAGTACTTC. Translation: CASSVAGGKEQYF.

The CDR3 is CATSTGTVETQYF. CDR3 nucleotide sequence: TGTGCCACCAGCACAGGGACCGTAGAGACCCAGTACTTC. The rearrangement links TRBV15 to TRBJ2-5; D could derive from TRBD1 or TRBD2 (5 bases each). V lost 4 bases to trimming and J lost 4 bases, with 10 bases between them. The germline V gene encodes CDR1 LNHNV and CDR2 YYDKDF (reference sequence). The length of the CDR3 is 13 residues.

The chain has TRBV11-3 and TRBJ1-4, with D unresolved. The CDR3 consists of 13 residues. Trimming shortened V by 3 bases and J by 4 bases, and 6 bases separated the two germline ends. CDR1 and CDR2 (germline): SGHNT, YENEEA. CDR3 coding DNA: TGTGCCAGCAGCTTCCAGATTAATGAAAAACTGTTTTTT. Protein sequence: CASSFQINEKLFF. The full variable domain, with the rest looked up from reference TRBV11-3 and TRBJ1-4, is EAGVVQSPRYKIIEKKQPVAFWCNPISGHNTLYWYLQNLGQGPELLIRYENEEAVDDSQLPKDRFSAERLKGVDSTLKIQPAELGDSAVYLCASSFQINEKLFFGSGTQLSVL.

This chain links TRBV19 with TRBJ2-3; no reliable D call. Trimming left V 3 bases short and J 2 bases short, with 12 bases between. In germline, CDR1 is LNHDA, CDR2 SQIVND (reference sequence). There are 15 residues in the CDR3. The CDR3 loop is CASSIGTATTDTQYF. As DNA, the CDR3 is TGTGCCAGTAGTATTGGTACTGCAACCACAGATACGCAGTATTTT.

The V call is TRBV5-8, the J call TRBJ1-1; 9 nucleotides align to TRBD1. Looked up from germline, CDR1 is SGHTS and CDR2 is YDEGEE. The length of the CDR3 is 13 residues. J lost 11 bases, V lost 5 bases, and 10 bases had no gene match. The CDR3 sequence is CASSSQGASLAFF. The CDR3 DNA sequence: TGTGCCAGCAGTTCACAGGGGGCCAGTCTTGCTTTCTTT.

This sequence joins TRBV6-5 and TRBJ2-7; D might be TRBD2 (6 bases). Trimming took 6 bases from V and 7 from J, leaving 16 bases between them. The CDR3 extends over 13 amino acids. Germline CDR1 MNHEY, CDR2 SVGAGI. The CDR3 sequence is CASREVGGAEQYF. The CDR3 DNA sequence: TGTGCCAGCAGAGAGGTGGGAGGTGCTGAGCAGTACTTC.

V usage is TRBV7-6 and J usage is TRBJ1-1; possibly TRBD1 for D (5 bases). CDR3 size: 17 residues. V lost 1 base to trimming and J lost 1 base, with 16 bases between them. CDR1 and CDR2 from the germline V gene are SGHVS and FNYEAQ. The CDR3 region has the DNA TGTGCCAGCAGCTTAGTAAGGATGGGGGGAGCGAACACTGAAGCTTTCTTT. It encodes CASSLVRMGGANTEAFF.

The chain recombines TRBV27 with TRBJ2-1; the match to TRBD2 covers 7 bases. V was pared by 6 bases and J by 6 bases, with 5 bases of the junction left unmatched. Germline CDR1 MNHEY, CDR2 SMNVEV (reference sequence). The CDR3 has 13 residues. This CDR3 is CASSASGGNEQFF. Written as DNA, the CDR3 is TGTGCCAGCAGCGCTAGCGGAGGCAATGAGCAGTTCTTC.

The gene calls are TRBV29-1 and TRBJ1-1; TRBD1 is a possible D gene (5 bases). Germline CDR1 is SQVTM and CDR2 is ANQGSEA. Trimming left V 4 bases short and J 5 bases short, with 14 bases between. The CDR3 extends over 13 amino acids. CDR3 nucleotides: TGCAGCGTTGGGAGGGCGGGGGGAACTGAAGCTTTCTTT. It codes for CSVGRAGGTEAFF.

This clone was detected once. The V and J genes are TRBV2 and TRBJ2-7; 11 bases agree with TRBD2. CDR3 length equals 18 residues. V shed 6 bases, J shed 3 bases, and the junction held 16 bases outside the gene matches. The germline V gene has CDR1 SNHLY and CDR2 FYNNEI. The CDR3 DNA sequence: TGTGCCAGCAGGGCGGGACTAGCGGTCGAGGGGACCGGCTACGAGCAGTACTTC. As protein: CASRAGLAVEGTGYEQYF. Full variable domain (missing parts from reference TRBV2 and TRBJ2-7): EPEVTQTPSHQVTQMGQEVILRCVPISNHLYFYWYRQILGQKVEFLVSFYNNEISEKSEIFDDQFSVERPDGSNFTLKIRSTKLEDSAMYFCASRAGLAVEGTGYEQYFGPGTRLTVT.

Details on this clone: A read error may account for a junction end that differs from germline. This chain connects TRBV5-1 to TRBJ2-4, with 9 bases matching TRBD2. The CDR3 covers 14 residues. CDR1 and CDR2 from the germline V gene are SGHRS and YFSETQ. The CDR3 reads CASRLGSGSDIQYF. For the CDR3, the DNA is TGCGCCAGCAGGTTGGGTAGCGGGAGTGACATTCAGTACTTC. Together with reference TRBV5-1 and TRBJ2-4, the CDR3 gives the full variable domain: KAGVTQTPRYLIKTRGQQVTLSCSPISGHRSVSWYQQTPGQGLQFLFEYFSETQRNKGNFPGRFSGRQFSNSRSEMNVSTLELGDSALYLCASRLGSGSDIQYFGAGTRLSVL.

The V call is TRBV5-1, the J call TRBJ1-1; D may be TRBD1 (5 bases). The CDR3 totals 14 residues. CDR1 is SGHRS, CDR2 YFSETQ, per germline. V was cut by 0 bases and J by 1 base, with 7 bases left in between. CDR3 DNA: TGCGCCAGCAGCTTGGGAGGGACGAACACTGAAGCTTTCTTT. Encoded protein: CASSLGGTNTEAFF. Combining the CDR3 with reference TRBV5-1 and TRBJ1-1 gives the whole variable domain KAGVTQTPRYLIKTRGQQVTLSCSPISGHRSVSWYQQTPGQGLQFLFEYFSETQRNKGNFPGRFSGRQFSNSRSEMNVSTLELGDSALYLCASSLGGTNTEAFFGQGTRLTVV.

This clone appeared a single time. In DNA form, the CDR3 reads TGCGCCAGCAGCCCTCGAGACAGGGCGGGATATGGCTACACCTTC. Translation: CASSPRDRAGYGYTF. The chain links TRBV4-3 to TRBJ1-2; 7 bases agree with TRBD1. This CDR3 has 15 amino acids. Germline CDR1 LGHNA, CDR2 YSLEER. The ends lost 4 bases at V and 5 bases at J; junction bases unmatched: 10.

The chain is built from TRBV10-3 and TRBJ1-2; 8 bases align to TRBD1. Germline V lookup: CDR1 ENHRY, CDR2 SYGVKD. Trimming at V came to 6 bases and at J to 7 bases, leaving 10 bases not matched to a gene. This CDR3 has 14 residues. CDR3 amino acids: CAISQTGVIRGYTF. DNA for the CDR3: TGTGCCATCAGCCAGACAGGGGTAATCCGTGGCTACACCTTC.